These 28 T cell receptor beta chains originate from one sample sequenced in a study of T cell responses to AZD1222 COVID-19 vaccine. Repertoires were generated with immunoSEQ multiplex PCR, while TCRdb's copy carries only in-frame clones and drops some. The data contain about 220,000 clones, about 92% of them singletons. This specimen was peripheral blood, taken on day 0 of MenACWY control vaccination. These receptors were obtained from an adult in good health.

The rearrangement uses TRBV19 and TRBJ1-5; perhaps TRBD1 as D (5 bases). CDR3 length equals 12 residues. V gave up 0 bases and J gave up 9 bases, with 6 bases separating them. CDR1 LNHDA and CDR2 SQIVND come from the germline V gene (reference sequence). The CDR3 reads CASSIEGRPQHF. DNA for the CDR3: TGTGCCAGTAGTATAGAGGGACGGCCCCAGCATTTT. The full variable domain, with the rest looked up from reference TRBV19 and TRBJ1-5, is DGGITQSPKYLFRKEGQNVTLSCEQNLNHDAMYWYRQDPGQGLRLIYYSQIVNDFQKGDIAEGYSVSREKKESFPLTVTSAQKNPTAFYLCASSIEGRPQHFGDGTRLSIL.

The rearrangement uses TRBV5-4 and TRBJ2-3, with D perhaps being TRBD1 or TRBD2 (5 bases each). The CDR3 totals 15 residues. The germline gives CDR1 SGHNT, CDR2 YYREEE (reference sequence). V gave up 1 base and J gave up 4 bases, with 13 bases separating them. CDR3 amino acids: CASSLPGTLADTQYF. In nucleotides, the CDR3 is TGTGCCAGCAGCTTGCCAGGGACGTTGGCAGATACGCAGTATTTT. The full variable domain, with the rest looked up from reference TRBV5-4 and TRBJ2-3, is ETGVTQSPTHLIKTRGQQVTLRCSSQSGHNTVSWYQQALGQGPQFIFQYYREEENGRGNFPPRFSGLQFPNYSSELNVNALELDDSALYLCASSLPGTLADTQYFGPGTRLTVL.

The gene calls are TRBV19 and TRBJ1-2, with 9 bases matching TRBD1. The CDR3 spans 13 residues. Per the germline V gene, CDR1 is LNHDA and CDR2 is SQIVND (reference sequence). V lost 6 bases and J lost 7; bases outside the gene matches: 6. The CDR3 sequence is CASRQGTGSGYTF. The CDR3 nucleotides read TGTGCCAGTAGGCAGGGGACAGGGAGTGGCTACACCTTC. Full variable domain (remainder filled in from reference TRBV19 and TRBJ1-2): DGGITQSPKYLFRKEGQNVTLSCEQNLNHDAMYWYRQDPGQGLRLIYYSQIVNDFQKGDIAEGYSVSREKKESFPLTVTSAQKNPTAFYLCASRQGTGSGYTFGSGTRLTVV.

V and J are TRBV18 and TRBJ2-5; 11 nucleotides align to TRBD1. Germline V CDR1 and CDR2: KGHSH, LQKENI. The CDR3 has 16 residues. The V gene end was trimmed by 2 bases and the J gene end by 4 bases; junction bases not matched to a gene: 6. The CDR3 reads CASSPGWGTGGETQYF. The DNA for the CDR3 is TGTGCCAGCTCACCAGGTTGGGGGACAGGGGGAGAGACCCAGTACTTC. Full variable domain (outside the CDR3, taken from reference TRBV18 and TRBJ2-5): NAGVMQNPRHLVRRRGQEARLRCSPMKGHSHVYWYRQLPEEGLKFMVYLQKENIIDESGMPKERFSAEFPKEGPSILRIQQVVRGDSAAYFCASSPGWGTGGETQYFGPGTRLLVL.

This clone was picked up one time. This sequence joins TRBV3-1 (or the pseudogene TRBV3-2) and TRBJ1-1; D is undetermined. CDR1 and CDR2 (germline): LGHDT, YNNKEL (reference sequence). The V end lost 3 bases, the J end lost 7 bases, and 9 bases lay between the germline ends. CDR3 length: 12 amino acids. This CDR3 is CASSQGFSEAFF. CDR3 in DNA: TGTGCCAGCAGCCAGGGGTTTAGTGAAGCTTTCTTT.

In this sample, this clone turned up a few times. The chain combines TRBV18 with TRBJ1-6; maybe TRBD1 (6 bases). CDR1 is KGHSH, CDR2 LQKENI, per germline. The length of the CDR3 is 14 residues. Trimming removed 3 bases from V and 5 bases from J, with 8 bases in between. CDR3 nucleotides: TGTGCCAGCTCACCGGGACAAGATAATTCACCCCTCCACTTT. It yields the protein CASSPGQDNSPLHF.

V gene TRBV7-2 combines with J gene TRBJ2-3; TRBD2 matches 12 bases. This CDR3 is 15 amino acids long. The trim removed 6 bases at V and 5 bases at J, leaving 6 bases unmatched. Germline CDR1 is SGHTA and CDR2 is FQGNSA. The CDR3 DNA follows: TGTGCCAGCAGACTAGGACTAGCGGGGAAAGATACGCAGTATTTT. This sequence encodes CASRLGLAGKDTQYF.

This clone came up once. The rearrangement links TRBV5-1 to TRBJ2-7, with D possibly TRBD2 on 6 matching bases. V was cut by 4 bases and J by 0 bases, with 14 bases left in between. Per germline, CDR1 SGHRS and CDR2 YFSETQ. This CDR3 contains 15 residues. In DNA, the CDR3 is TGCGCCAGCAGCGAGAATAGCGGAAGCTCCTACGAGCAGTACTTC. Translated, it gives CASSENSGSSYEQYF.

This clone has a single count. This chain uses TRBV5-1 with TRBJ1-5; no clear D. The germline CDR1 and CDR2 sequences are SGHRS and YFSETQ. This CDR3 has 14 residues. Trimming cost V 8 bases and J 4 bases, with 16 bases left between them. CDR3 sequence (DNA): TGCGCCAGGTTCCTCCGGACGGGGAATCAGCCCCAGCATTTT. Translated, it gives CARFLRTGNQPQHF.

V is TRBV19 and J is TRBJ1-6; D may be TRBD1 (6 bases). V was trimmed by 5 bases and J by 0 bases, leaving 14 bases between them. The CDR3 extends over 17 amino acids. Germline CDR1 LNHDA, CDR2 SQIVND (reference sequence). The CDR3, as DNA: TGTGCCAGTAGTCAGACACAGGGTCCCTCCTATAATTCACCCCTCCACTTT. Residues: CASSQTQGPSYNSPLHF.

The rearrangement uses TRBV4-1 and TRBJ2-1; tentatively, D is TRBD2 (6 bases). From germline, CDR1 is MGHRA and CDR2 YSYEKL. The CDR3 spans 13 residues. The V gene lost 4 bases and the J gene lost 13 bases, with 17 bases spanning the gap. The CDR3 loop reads CASSPGVEGFQFF. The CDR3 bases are TGCGCCAGCAGCCCGGGTGTGGAGGGGTTCCAGTTCTTC.

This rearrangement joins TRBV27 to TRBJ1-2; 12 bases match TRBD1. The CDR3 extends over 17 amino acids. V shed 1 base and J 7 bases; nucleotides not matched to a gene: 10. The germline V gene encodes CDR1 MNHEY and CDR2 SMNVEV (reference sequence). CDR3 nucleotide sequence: TGTGCCAGCAGTTTATTCGGGACAGGGGGCGAAGCAAGTGGCTACACCTTC. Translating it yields CASSLFGTGGEASGYTF.

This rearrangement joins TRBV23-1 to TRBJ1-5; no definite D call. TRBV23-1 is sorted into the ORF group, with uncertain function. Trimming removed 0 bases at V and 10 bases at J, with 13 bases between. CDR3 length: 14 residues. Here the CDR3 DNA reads TGCGCCAGCAGTCAATCTTTCCCAGGACCACCCCAGCATTTT. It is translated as CASSQSFPGPPQHF.

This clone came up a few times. CDR3 sequence reads: CASSVRLRMNTEAFF. In nucleotides, the CDR3 is TGTGCCAGTAGCGTCAGGCTCCGAATGAACACTGAAGCTTTCTTT. This chain uses TRBV19 with TRBJ1-1; D unclear. Germline CDR1 and CDR2: LNHDA and SQIVND (reference sequence). This CDR3 comprises 15 residues. V lost 6 bases and J 0 bases, leaving 14 bases between the germline ends.

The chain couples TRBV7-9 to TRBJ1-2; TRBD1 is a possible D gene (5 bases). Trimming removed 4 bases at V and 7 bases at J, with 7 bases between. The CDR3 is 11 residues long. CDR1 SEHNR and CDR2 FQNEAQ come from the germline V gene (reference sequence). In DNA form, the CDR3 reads TGTGCCAGCAGCTCGGGGGGTGGCTACACCTTC. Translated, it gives CASSSGGGYTF.

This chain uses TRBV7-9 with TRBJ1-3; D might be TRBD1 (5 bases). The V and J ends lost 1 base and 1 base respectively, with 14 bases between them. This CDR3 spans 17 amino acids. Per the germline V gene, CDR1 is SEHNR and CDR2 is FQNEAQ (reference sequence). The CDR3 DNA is TGTGCCAGCAGCTTAGTCAGGGATTATATTTCTGGAAACACCATATATTTT. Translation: CASSLVRDYISGNTIYF.

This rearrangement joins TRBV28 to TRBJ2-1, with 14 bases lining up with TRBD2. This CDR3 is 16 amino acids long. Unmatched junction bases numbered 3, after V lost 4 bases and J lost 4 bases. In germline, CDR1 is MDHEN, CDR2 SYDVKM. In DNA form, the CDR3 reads TGTGCCAGCAGTTCCGGGACTAGCGGGGGTTACAATGAGCAGTTCTTC. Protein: CASSSGTSGGYNEQFF.

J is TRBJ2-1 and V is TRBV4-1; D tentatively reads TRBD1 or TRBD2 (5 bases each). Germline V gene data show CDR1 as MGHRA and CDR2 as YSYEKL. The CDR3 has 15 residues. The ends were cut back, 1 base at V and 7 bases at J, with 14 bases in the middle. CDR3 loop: CASSQVTTWGNEQFF. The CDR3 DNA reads TGCGCCAGCAGCCAAGTAACGACCTGGGGGAATGAGCAGTTCTTC.

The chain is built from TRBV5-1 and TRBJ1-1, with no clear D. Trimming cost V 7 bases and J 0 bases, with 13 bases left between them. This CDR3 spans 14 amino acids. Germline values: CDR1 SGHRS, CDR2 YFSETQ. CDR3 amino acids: CASYEQPLNTEAFF. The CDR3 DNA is TGCGCCAGCTATGAACAGCCTTTGAACACTGAAGCTTTCTTT.

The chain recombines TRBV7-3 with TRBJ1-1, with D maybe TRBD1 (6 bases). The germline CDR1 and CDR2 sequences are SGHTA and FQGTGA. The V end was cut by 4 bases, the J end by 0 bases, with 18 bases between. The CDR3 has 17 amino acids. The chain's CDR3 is CASSSLHRVGMNTEAFF. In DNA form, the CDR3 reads TGTGCCAGCAGCTCGCTACACAGGGTTGGAATGAACACTGAAGCTTTCTTT.

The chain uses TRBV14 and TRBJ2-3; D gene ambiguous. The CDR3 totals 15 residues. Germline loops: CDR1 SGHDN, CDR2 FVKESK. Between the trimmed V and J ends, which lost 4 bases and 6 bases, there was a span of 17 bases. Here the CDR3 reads CASSPASGLGDTQYF. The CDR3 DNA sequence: TGTGCCAGCAGCCCGGCTTCTGGCCTGGGTGATACGCAGTATTTT.

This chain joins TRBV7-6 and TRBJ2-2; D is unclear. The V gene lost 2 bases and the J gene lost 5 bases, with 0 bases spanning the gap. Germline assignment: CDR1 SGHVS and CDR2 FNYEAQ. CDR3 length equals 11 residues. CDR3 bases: TGTGCCAGCAGCTTAACCGGGGAGCTGTTTTTT. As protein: CASSLTGELFF.

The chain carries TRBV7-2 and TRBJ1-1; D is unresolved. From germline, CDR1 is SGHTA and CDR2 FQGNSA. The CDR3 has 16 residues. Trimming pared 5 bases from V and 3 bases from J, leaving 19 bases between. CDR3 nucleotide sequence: TGTGCCAGCAGCCCCGGCCCCGGGAGGGCCGACACTGAAGCTTTCTTT. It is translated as CASSPGPGRADTEAFF.

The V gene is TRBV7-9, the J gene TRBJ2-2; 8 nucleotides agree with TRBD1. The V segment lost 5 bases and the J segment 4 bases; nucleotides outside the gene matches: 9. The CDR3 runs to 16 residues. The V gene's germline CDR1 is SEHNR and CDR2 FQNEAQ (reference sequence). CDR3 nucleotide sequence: TGTGCCAGCAGCATGAGACAGGGGCCGATCACCGGGGAGCTGTTTTTT. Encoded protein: CASSMRQGPITGELFF. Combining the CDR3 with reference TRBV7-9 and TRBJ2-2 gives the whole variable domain DTGVSQNPRHKITKRGQNVTFRCDPISEHNRLYWYRQTLGQGPEFLTYFQNEAQLEKSRLLSDRFSAERPKGSFSTLEIQRTEQGDSAMYLCASSMRQGPITGELFFGEGSRLTVL.

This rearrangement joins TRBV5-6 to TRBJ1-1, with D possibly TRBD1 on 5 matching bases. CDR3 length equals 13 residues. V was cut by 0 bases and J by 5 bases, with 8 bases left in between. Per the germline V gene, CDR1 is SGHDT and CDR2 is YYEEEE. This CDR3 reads CASSLVSGTEAFF. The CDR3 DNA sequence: TGTGCCAGCAGCTTGGTGTCAGGGACTGAAGCTTTCTTT.

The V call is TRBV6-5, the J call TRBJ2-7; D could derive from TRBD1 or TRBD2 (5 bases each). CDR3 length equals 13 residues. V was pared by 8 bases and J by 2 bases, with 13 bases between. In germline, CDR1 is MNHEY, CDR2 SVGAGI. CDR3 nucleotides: TGTGCCAGCGCCGGGACCCCGGCCTACGAGCAGTACTTC. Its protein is CASAGTPAYEQYF.

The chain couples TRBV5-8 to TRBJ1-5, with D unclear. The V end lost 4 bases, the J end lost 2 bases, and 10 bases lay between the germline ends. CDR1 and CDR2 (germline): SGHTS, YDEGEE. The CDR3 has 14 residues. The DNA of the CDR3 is TGTGCCAGCAGCCCGCAAGTGGGCAATCAGCCCCAGCATTTT. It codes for CASSPQVGNQPQHF.

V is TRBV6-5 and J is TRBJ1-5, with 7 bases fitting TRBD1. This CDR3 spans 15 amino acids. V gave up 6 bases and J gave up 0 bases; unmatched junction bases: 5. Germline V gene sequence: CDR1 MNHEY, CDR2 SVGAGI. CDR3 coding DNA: TGTGCCAGCAGGACAGGGAGAAATAGCAATCAGCCCCAGCATTTT. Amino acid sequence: CASRTGRNSNQPQHF.